The rows below give T cell receptor beta chains drawn from one sample of a study of OX40 agonist ivuxolimab in advanced cancers. Sequenced by immunoSEQ multiplex PCR; TCRdb stores in-frame clones only, minus some. Of about 29,000 clones detected, about nine tenths appear once; the ten largest clones hold over 8.5%. Sequences were derived from CD4+ or CD8+ T cells sorted from blood, sampled in a trial of the OX40 agonist ivuxolimab. Source of these receptors: an adult with an advanced solid tumor such as melanoma, head and neck, liver or kidney cancer. CDR3s include the opening cysteine and the closing phenylalanine or tryptophan. The order of the fields is CDR3 protein, CDR3 length, V gene, J gene.

CDR3 protein: CAVGGAGELFF
CDR3 length: 11
V gene: TRBV28
J gene: TRBJ2-2

CDR3 protein: CASSQAGRGGPYEQYF
CDR3 length: 16
V gene: TRBV4-1
J gene: TRBJ2-7

CDR3 protein: CAIPGTDYGYTF
CDR3 length: 12
V gene: TRBV10-3
J gene: TRBJ1-2

CDR3 protein: CASREGTGYEQYF
CDR3 length: 13
V gene: TRBV2
J gene: TRBJ2-7

CDR3 protein: CASSPIVGSVNTEAFF
CDR3 length: 16
V gene: TRBV5-4
J gene: TRBJ1-1

CDR3 protein: CASSVWKTGFEKLFF
CDR3 length: 15
V gene: TRBV6-1
J gene: TRBJ1-4

CDR3 protein: CASSFPANEKLFF
CDR3 length: 13
V gene: TRBV28
J gene: TRBJ1-4

CDR3 protein: CASSVQGGASYEQYF
CDR3 length: 15
V gene: TRBV9
J gene: TRBJ2-7

CDR3 protein: CASSLVAAGGTSTDTQYF
CDR3 length: 18
V gene: TRBV7-2
J gene: TRBJ2-3

CDR3 protein: CASSESPGPEGEQYF
CDR3 length: 15
V gene: TRBV6-1
J gene: TRBJ2-7

CDR3 protein: CASSQGLTNYGYTF
CDR3 length: 14
V gene: TRBV19
J gene: TRBJ1-2

CDR3 protein: CASSDTFATVDTEAFF
CDR3 length: 16
V gene: TRBV5-1
J gene: TRBJ1-1

CDR3 protein: CASSVGTEAYEQYF
CDR3 length: 14
V gene: TRBV6-1
J gene: TRBJ2-7

CDR3 protein: CASSSDWGTDEQYF
CDR3 length: 14
V gene: TRBV5-1
J gene: -

CDR3 protein: CASSLTTGDSPYEQYF
CDR3 length: 16
V gene: TRBV7-8
J gene: TRBJ2-7

CDR3 protein: CASSDPGLAGDEQFF
CDR3 length: 15
V gene: TRBV6-1
J gene: TRBJ2-1

CDR3 protein: CASSLIAQGRNQPQHF
CDR3 length: 16
V gene: TRBV7-8
J gene: TRBJ1-5

CDR3 protein: CASSEFGYNYGYTF
CDR3 length: 14
V gene: TRBV6-1
J gene: TRBJ1-2

CDR3 protein: CSVDSDPSGNTEAFF
CDR3 length: 15
V gene: TRBV29-1
J gene: TRBJ1-1

CDR3 protein: CASSLDSDTQYF
CDR3 length: 12
V gene: TRBV5-6
J gene: TRBJ2-3

CDR3 protein: CASSLLQGGSYEQYF
CDR3 length: 15
V gene: TRBV7-8
J gene: TRBJ2-7

CDR3 protein: CASGLGLQETQYF
CDR3 length: 13
V gene: TRBV12-5
J gene: TRBJ2-5

CDR3 protein: CSVGTGEDNEQFF
CDR3 length: 13
V gene: TRBV29-1
J gene: TRBJ2-1

CDR3 protein: CSVSGTSGYNEQFF
CDR3 length: 14
V gene: TRBV29-1
J gene: TRBJ2-1

CDR3 protein: CASSLARLGFEQDLSNTEAFF
CDR3 length: 21
V gene: TRBV7-6
J gene: TRBJ1-1

CDR3 protein: CAWSVWTGLNTEAFF
CDR3 length: 15
V gene: TRBV30
J gene: TRBJ1-1

CDR3 protein: CASSLTGTPEGDTQYF
CDR3 length: 16
V gene: TRBV28
J gene: TRBJ2-3

CDR3 protein: CASSFGTVPYEQYF
CDR3 length: 14
V gene: TRBV28
J gene: TRBJ2-7

CDR3 protein: CASSSRLAGWFNEQFF
CDR3 length: 16
V gene: TRBV9
J gene: TRBJ2-1

CDR3 protein: CASSLSGQGIRETQYF
CDR3 length: 16
V gene: TRBV27
J gene: TRBJ2-5

CDR3 protein: CASLWADTEAFF
CDR3 length: 12
V gene: TRBV19
J gene: TRBJ1-1

CDR3 protein: CASGINRGVYGYTF
CDR3 length: 14
V gene: TRBV12-5
J gene: TRBJ1-2

CDR3 protein: CASSQGWRGSGNTIYF
CDR3 length: 16
V gene: TRBV4-1
J gene: TRBJ1-3

CDR3 protein: CASSFPFGESGELFF
CDR3 length: 15
V gene: TRBV7-2
J gene: TRBJ2-2

CDR3 protein: CASSLVGGGADTQYF
CDR3 length: 15
V gene: TRBV7-9
J gene: TRBJ2-3

CDR3 protein: CSVGPRTGGTEAFF
CDR3 length: 14
V gene: TRBV29-1
J gene: TRBJ1-1

CDR3 protein: CASSLSARSGEAFF
CDR3 length: 14
V gene: TRBV27
J gene: TRBJ1-1

CDR3 protein: CASSMAGSSYNEQFF
CDR3 length: 15
V gene: TRBV19
J gene: TRBJ2-1

CDR3 protein: CASSRTVSYEQYF
CDR3 length: 13
V gene: TRBV5-6
J gene: TRBJ2-7

CDR3 protein: CASSRQVLTEAFF
CDR3 length: 13
V gene: TRBV7-8
J gene: TRBJ1-1

CDR3 protein: CASSLRVLLSEAFF
CDR3 length: 14
V gene: TRBV5-6
J gene: TRBJ1-1

CDR3 protein: CASSSDTGLNEQYF
CDR3 length: 14
V gene: TRBV27
J gene: TRBJ2-7

CDR3 protein: CASRELDRGPGGYTF
CDR3 length: 15
V gene: TRBV5-1
J gene: TRBJ1-2

CDR3 protein: CSVETGPYGYTF
CDR3 length: 12
V gene: TRBV29-1
J gene: TRBJ1-2

CDR3 protein: CASSLGTGDLYEQYF
CDR3 length: 15
V gene: TRBV7-8
J gene: TRBJ2-7

CDR3 protein: CASSLETGEGYTF
CDR3 length: 13
V gene: TRBV7-9
J gene: TRBJ1-2

CDR3 protein: CASTSTRSRGSPLHF
CDR3 length: 15
V gene: TRBV19
J gene: TRBJ1-6

CDR3 protein: CASSVGLAESYEQYF
CDR3 length: 15
V gene: TRBV9
J gene: TRBJ2-7